This TCR beta chain stems from a study of shared clonotypes between healthy human individuals. Study outcomes and limitations: A small donor pool kept down the genetic and exposure-history diversity that was represented. Sequencing depth was predicted to influence how clonotypes are shared among donors.

To note about this clone: Antigen specificity is unknown.

The CDR3 runs to 11 residues. CDR1 and CDR2 from the germline V gene are MNHNS and SASEGT. The V end was cut by 7 bases, the J end by 7 bases, with 10 bases between. Positive CCR7 selection of CD45RO-negative cells yielded the naive CD8 cells, and terminally differentiated effector memory CD45RA+ cells were excluded. Deep-level running was used for the assay. Sorted-subset replicate PCR reactions were performed with about 200 ng DNA, corresponding to tens of thousands of T cell genomes. The table came from immunoSEQ multiplex PCR; TCRdb's copy has only in-frame clones and leaves some out. The sample carries about 680,000 clones, 92% recorded once.

The specimen sequenced was naive CD8+ T cells sorted from blood. The sequence came from a man aged 25 to 40 in good health. V is TRBV6-1 and J is TRBJ1-1; tentatively, D is TRBD1 (5 bases). The chain's CDR3 is CASTDDSEAFF. The CDR3 DNA reads as TGTGCCAGCACCGATGACAGTGAAGCTTTCTTT.